These 32 T cell receptor beta chains originate from one sample sequenced in a study of sequential checkpoint blockade in melanoma. TCRdb keeps only in-frame clones here, not all; method: immunoSEQ multiplex PCR. Among 20,000 to 25,000 clones listed, roughly 78% were seen once. Specified treatment: randomized to nivolumab then ipilimumab (arm A) or the reverse (arm B). The specimen comprised CD8+ T cells sorted from blood (inferred from file names), sampled from a patient given nivolumab and ipilimumab in sequence. Source of these receptors: a human donor with melanoma.

The rearrangement links TRBV11-2 to TRBJ2-7, with TRBD2 matching over 7 bases. The V gene's germline CDR1 is SGHAT and CDR2 FQNNGV. This CDR3 has 15 residues. With V trimmed by 0 bases and J by 3 bases, 5 bases remained unmatched. The CDR3 region is CASSLERTRYYEQYF. The CDR3 region has the DNA TGTGCCAGCAGCTTAGAAAGGACTAGGTACTACGAGCAGTACTTC.

V and J are TRBV14 and TRBJ2-3, with 7 bases lining up with TRBD1. Germline V gene data show CDR1 as SGHDN and CDR2 as FVKESK. This CDR3 is built from 15 residues. The J segment lost 1 base and the V segment lost 0 bases, leaving 1 base of the junction unmatched. CDR3 sequence reads: CASSQDTGGTDTQYF. For the CDR3, the DNA is TGTGCCAGCAGCCAAGATACAGGGGGCACAGATACGCAGTATTTT. Full variable domain (rest looked up from reference TRBV14 and TRBJ2-3): EAGVTQFPSHSVIEKGQTVTLRCDPISGHDNLYWYRRVMGKEIKFLLHFVKESKQDESGMPNNRFLAERTGGTYSTLKVQPAELEDSGVYFCASSQDTGGTDTQYFGPGTRLTVL.

CDR3: CASSTGQVEEKLFF. DNA of the CDR3: TGTGCCAGCAGCACGGGACAGGTGGAAGAAAAACTGTTTTTT. The rearrangement links TRBV9 to TRBJ1-4; 8 bases map to TRBD1. CDR1 is SGDLS and CDR2 is YYNGEE in the germline V gene. Trimming took 4 bases from V and 8 from J; bases not matched to a gene: 7. This CDR3 has 14 residues.

J is TRBJ1-1 and V is TRBV7-2; D may be TRBD1 (6 bases). Germline values: CDR1 SGHTA, CDR2 FQGNSA. The V and J ends lost 1 base and 1 base respectively, with 10 bases between them. This CDR3 has 15 residues. The CDR3 region is CASSLDGQQNTEAFF. DNA of the CDR3: TGTGCCAGCAGCTTAGACGGACAGCAGAACACTGAAGCTTTCTTT.

The rearrangement links TRBV11-2 to TRBJ1-4; TRBD1 matches at 10 bases. CDR1 SGHAT and CDR2 FQNNGV come from the germline V gene. V was clipped by 4 bases and J by 2 bases; unmatched bases: 7. The CDR3 covers 17 residues. CDR3 DNA: TGTGCCAGCAGCTGGACAGGGGGTCCATCTACTAATGAAAAACTGTTTTTT. Translating gives CASSWTGGPSTNEKLFF.

This chain connects TRBV6-4 to TRBJ1-1; D uncertain. The CDR3 is 15 residues long. Trimming pared 4 bases from V and 6 bases from J, leaving 18 bases between. The germline V gene has CDR1 MRHNA and CDR2 SNTAGT. CDR3: CASSGRLSTAPEAFF. CDR3 coding DNA: TGTGCCAGCAGTGGTCGCCTCTCAACTGCCCCTGAAGCTTTCTTT.

The chain recombines TRBV2 with TRBJ1-2, with D unclear. V was pared by 0 bases and J by 3 bases, with 8 bases between. Per the germline V gene, CDR1 is SNHLY and CDR2 is FYNNEI. The CDR3 covers 14 residues. The CDR3 nucleotides read TGTGCCAGCAGTGAAGCGCGAGAACACTATGGCTACACCTTC. Translation: CASSEAREHYGYTF.

This sequence joins TRBV5-1 and TRBJ1-1; 7 positions match TRBD1. The CDR3 length is 15 residues. V shed 1 base, J shed 3 bases, and the junction held 6 bases outside the gene matches. From germline, CDR1 is SGHRS and CDR2 YFSETQ. The CDR3 is CASSLSGRGDTEAFF. In DNA form, the CDR3 reads TGCGCCAGCAGCTTGAGCGGCAGGGGGGACACTGAAGCTTTCTTT.

The V gene is TRBV4-1, the J gene TRBJ2-7, with 9 bases that match TRBD1. CDR3 length: 16 amino acids. Germline trimming cut 1 base from V and 3 bases from J; bases unmatched to any gene: 7. Germline CDR1 is MGHRA and CDR2 is YSYEKL. DNA for the CDR3: TGCGCCAGCAGCCAAGCGGACAGGGGCGCCATCTACGAGCAGTACTTC. This gives the protein CASSQADRGAIYEQYF.

This clone was found once. V gene TRBV5-8 combines with J gene TRBJ2-3, with 9 bases matching TRBD1. This CDR3 spans 16 amino acids. Per the germline V gene, CDR1 is SGHTS and CDR2 is YDEGEE. J lost 4 bases, V lost 4 bases, and 10 bases had no gene match. CDR3 loop: CASSRPLGQGADTQYF. DNA of the CDR3: TGTGCCAGCAGCCGACCGTTGGGACAGGGAGCAGATACGCAGTATTTT.

The chain has TRBV7-2 and TRBJ2-1, with D possibly being TRBD1 (6 bases). The germline V gene encodes CDR1 SGHTA and CDR2 FQGNSA. This CDR3 spans 16 amino acids. V gave up 7 bases and J gave up 2 bases, with 18 bases separating them. The CDR3 sequence is CASTPYVGATYNEQFF. CDR3 bases: TGTGCCAGCACCCCTTATGTGGGGGCAACCTACAATGAGCAGTTCTTC. The full variable domain, in which reference TRBV7-2 and TRBJ2-1 provide the parts outside the CDR3, is GAGVSQSPSNKVTEKGKDVELRCDPISGHTALYWYRQSLGQGLEFLIYFQGNSAPDKSGLPSDRFSAERTGGSVSTLTIQRTQQEDSAVYLCASTPYVGATYNEQFFGPGTRLTVL.

The J gene is TRBJ2-7, the V gene TRBV28; maybe TRBD2 (5 bases). CDR1 and CDR2 from the germline V gene are MDHEN and SYDVKM. Trimming left V 2 bases short and J 5 bases short, with 13 bases between. The CDR3 is 14 residues long. The CDR3 spells CASSLVRVRNEQYF. The CDR3, as DNA: TGTGCCAGCAGTTTAGTGAGGGTACGAAACGAGCAGTACTTC.

The CDR3 DNA reads as TGTGCCAGCTTCCCGTCCGGGGGGACTATCTCTGGAAACACCATATATTTT. Translated: CASFPSGGTISGNTIYF. The V and J genes are TRBV5-5 and TRBJ1-3, with D possibly matching TRBD1 (5 bases). This CDR3 has 17 amino acids. Germline loops: CDR1 SGHKS, CDR2 YYEKEE (reference sequence). V was shortened by 7 bases and J by 0 bases, with 20 bases between the two germline ends.

The chain joins TRBV7-2 to TRBJ2-4; maybe TRBD1 (7 bases). This CDR3 has 13 residues. In germline, CDR1 is SGHTA, CDR2 FQGNSA. Trimming took 2 bases from V and 16 from J, leaving 18 bases between them. CDR3 in DNA: TGTGCCAGCAGCTTATCTGGAGGGGGCTACTTTTACTTC. Translating it yields CASSLSGGGYFYF. Combining the CDR3 with reference TRBV7-2 and TRBJ2-4 gives the whole variable domain GAGVSQSPSNKVTEKGKDVELRCDPISGHTALYWYRQSLGQGLEFLIYFQGNSAPDKSGLPSDRFSAERTGGSVSTLTIQRTQQEDSAVYLCASSLSGGGYFYFGAGTRLSVL.

This sequence joins TRBV4-3 and TRBJ1-5, with a tentative D call TRBD1 (5 bases). V lost 0 bases to trimming and J lost 4 bases, with 10 bases between them. The germline V gene encodes CDR1 LGHNA and CDR2 YSLEER. The CDR3 contains 15 residues. The CDR3 here is CASSQDSQGNQPQHF. CDR3 nucleotide sequence: TGCGCCAGCAGCCAAGATTCCCAGGGTAATCAGCCCCAGCATTTT.

The V call is TRBV27, the J call TRBJ2-1, with 7 bases lining up with TRBD2. This CDR3 contains 16 residues. The J segment lost 4 bases and the V segment lost 1 base, leaving 7 bases of the junction unmatched. Germline-derived CDR1 and CDR2 are MNHEY and SMNVEV (reference sequence). The CDR3 is CASSLFGLAEYNEQFF. In DNA, the CDR3 is TGTGCCAGCAGTTTATTCGGCCTAGCGGAGTACAATGAGCAGTTCTTC.

The V gene is TRBV30, the J gene TRBJ1-4; no firm D call. The CDR3 totals 11 residues. Germline V lookup: CDR1 GTSNPN, CDR2 SVGIG (reference sequence). Trimming left V 2 bases short and J 8 bases short, with 6 bases between. CDR3: CAWSLREKLFF. The CDR3 DNA reads as TGTGCCTGGAGTCTACGGGAAAAACTGTTTTTT. The complete variable domain, with remaining parts taken from reference TRBV30 and TRBJ1-4, reads SQTIHQWPATLVQPVGSPLSLECTVEGTSNPNLYWYRQAAGRGLQLLFYSVGIGQISSEVPQNLSASRPQDRQFILSSKKLLLSDSGFYLCAWSLREKLFFGSGTQLSVL.

This clone was seen more than once but under ten times. The chain is built from TRBV7-8 and TRBJ1-5; possibly TRBD1 for D (6 bases). V was cut by 1 base and J by 0 bases, with 10 bases left in between. There are 16 residues in the CDR3. Germline CDR1 reads SGHVS; CDR2 reads FQNEAQ. The CDR3 DNA reads TGTGCCAGCAGCTTAGAACAGGGAGATAGCAATCAGCCCCAGCATTTT. It is translated as CASSLEQGDSNQPQHF.

The rearrangement joins TRBV28 to TRBJ2-1; 12 bases match TRBD2. V lost 3 bases to trimming and J lost 7 bases; unmatched junction nucleotides: 4. CDR3 length: 15 residues. The germline gives CDR1 MDHEN, CDR2 SYDVKM. CDR3 amino acids: CASSLPSGRANEQFF. As DNA, the CDR3 is TGTGCCAGCAGTTTGCCTAGCGGGAGGGCTAATGAGCAGTTCTTC.

The chain recombines TRBV4-3 with TRBJ2-3; D not certain. The CDR3 runs 15 residues. Trimming removed 0 bases at V and 2 bases at J, with 9 bases between. Germline CDR1 and CDR2: LGHNA and YSLEER. CDR3 coding DNA: TGCGCCAGCAGCCAAGAAAGCCATTCCACAGATACGCAGTATTTT. This sequence encodes CASSQESHSTDTQYF.

The chain carries TRBV28 and TRBJ2-1; 9 bases line up with TRBD2. Per the germline V gene, CDR1 is MDHEN and CDR2 is SYDVKM. The V segment lost 7 bases and the J segment 0 bases; nucleotides outside the gene matches: 4. The CDR3 covers 15 residues. Here the CDR3 reads CASIAAGGSYNEQFF. CDR3 coding DNA: TGTGCCAGCATCGCAGCGGGAGGCTCCTACAATGAGCAGTTCTTC.

V is TRBV19 and J is TRBJ2-3; 10 nucleotides line up with TRBD1. This CDR3 is built from 18 residues. V was pared by 0 bases and J by 4 bases, with 10 bases of the junction left unmatched. Germline CDR1 LNHDA, CDR2 SQIVND (reference sequence). The CDR3 coding sequence is TGTGCCAGTAGTATAGATAGGCCCGGGACAGGGGCCCCAGATACGCAGTATTTT. Its translation is CASSIDRPGTGAPDTQYF. Complete variable domain (other parts from reference TRBV19 and TRBJ2-3): DGGITQSPKYLFRKEGQNVTLSCEQNLNHDAMYWYRQDPGQGLRLIYYSQIVNDFQKGDIAEGYSVSREKKESFPLTVTSAQKNPTAFYLCASSIDRPGTGAPDTQYFGPGTRLTVL.

CDR3 protein: CASSLSGGSSYNEQFF. CDR3 in DNA: TGTGCCAGCAGCTTATCCGGTGGTAGCAGTTACAATGAGCAGTTCTTC. The V call is TRBV11-2, the J call TRBJ2-1, with D unresolved. Germline values: CDR1 SGHAT, CDR2 FQNNGV. Trimming left V 2 bases short and J 4 bases short, with 15 bases between. This CDR3 is built from 16 residues.

V and J are TRBV5-1 and TRBJ2-2; tentative D call: TRBD1 (6 bases). The germline V gene has CDR1 SGHRS and CDR2 YFSETQ. V was trimmed by 0 bases and J by 6 bases, leaving 12 bases between them. The CDR3 loop spans 15 amino acids. The CDR3 DNA sequence: TGCGCCAGCAGCTTGGAAGGGGGTCGCGCCGGGGAGCTGTTTTTT. It translates to CASSLEGGRAGELFF.

This sequence joins TRBV19 and TRBJ2-1, with 11 positions matching TRBD2. With V trimmed by 5 bases and J by 4 bases, 7 bases remained unmatched. This CDR3 contains 16 residues. CDR1 is LNHDA, CDR2 SQIVND, per germline (reference sequence). The CDR3 bases are TGTGCCAGTAGTTCCCCGGGACTAGCGGCTTACAATGAGCAGTTCTTC. This sequence encodes CASSSPGLAAYNEQFF.

The chain joins TRBV30 to TRBJ2-3; the match to TRBD2 covers 12 bases. V shed 2 bases, J shed 1 base, and the junction held 4 bases outside the gene matches. Germline V gives CDR1 GTSNPN, CDR2 SVGIG (reference sequence). This CDR3 is built from 16 residues. The CDR3 bases are TGTGCCTGGAGTCAAGGACTAGCGGGACGCACAGATACGCAGTATTTT. It specifies CAWSQGLAGRTDTQYF.

V gene TRBV5-1 combines with J gene TRBJ2-3; 8 bases align to TRBD1. CDR1 and CDR2 from the germline V gene are SGHRS and YFSETQ. V was clipped by 5 bases and J by 4 bases; unmatched bases: 9. The CDR3 consists of 15 residues. CDR3 residues: CASSRDRGRPDTQYF. The CDR3 nucleotides are TGCGCCAGCAGTCGAGACAGGGGAAGGCCAGATACGCAGTATTTT. The full variable domain, its missing parts supplied by reference TRBV5-1 and TRBJ2-3, is KAGVTQTPRYLIKTRGQQVTLSCSPISGHRSVSWYQQTPGQGLQFLFEYFSETQRNKGNFPGRFSGRQFSNSRSEMNVSTLELGDSALYLCASSRDRGRPDTQYFGPGTRLTVL.

The rearrangement joins TRBV15 to TRBJ2-3, with a possible D match to TRBD2 (5 bases). Trimming removed 6 bases at V and 0 bases at J, with 10 bases between. Germline values: CDR1 LNHNV, CDR2 YYDKDF (reference sequence). The CDR3 consists of 14 residues. CDR3 sequence: CATSPGNSTDTQYF. The CDR3 DNA reads as TGTGCCACCAGTCCCGGGAACAGCACAGATACGCAGTATTTT.

This chain connects TRBV27 to TRBJ1-1, with D uncertain. Germline CDR1 is MNHEY and CDR2 is SMNVEV (reference sequence). The CDR3 is 13 amino acids. The germline V and J ends were trimmed by 0 bases and 8 bases, with 10 bases remaining between them. CDR3 protein: CASSLSKRGEAFF. DNA for the CDR3: TGTGCCAGCAGTTTATCGAAGCGGGGAGAAGCTTTCTTT.

The V gene is TRBV19, the J gene TRBJ2-3, with 7 bases that match TRBD1. Germline V CDR1 and CDR2: LNHDA, SQIVND (reference sequence). The junction had 5 bases not matched to a gene; V was cut back by 6 bases and J by 2 bases. The CDR3 sequence is 14 residues long. The DNA of the CDR3 is TGTGCCAGTAGCTGGGACAGATCCACAGATACGCAGTATTTT. Translated: CASSWDRSTDTQYF.

This CDR3 reads CSVRDRGSNQPQHF. The CDR3 DNA reads as TGCAGCGTCCGGGACAGGGGCAGCAATCAGCCCCAGCATTTT. This chain connects TRBV29-1 to TRBJ1-5; 10 bases match TRBD1. V shed 6 bases, J shed 1 base, and the junction held 3 bases outside the gene matches. This CDR3 is built from 14 residues. CDR1 and CDR2 (germline): SQVTM, ANQGSEA.

The gene calls are TRBV6-5 and TRBJ1-1, with D tentatively TRBD1 (5 bases). Germline loops: CDR1 MNHEY, CDR2 SVGAGI. This CDR3 contains 13 residues. Between the trimmed V and J ends, which lost 7 bases and 1 base, there was a span of 10 bases. The CDR3 nucleotides read TGTGCCAGCATTCCTAGGGGGAACACTGAAGCTTTCTTT. Amino acid sequence: CASIPRGNTEAFF.